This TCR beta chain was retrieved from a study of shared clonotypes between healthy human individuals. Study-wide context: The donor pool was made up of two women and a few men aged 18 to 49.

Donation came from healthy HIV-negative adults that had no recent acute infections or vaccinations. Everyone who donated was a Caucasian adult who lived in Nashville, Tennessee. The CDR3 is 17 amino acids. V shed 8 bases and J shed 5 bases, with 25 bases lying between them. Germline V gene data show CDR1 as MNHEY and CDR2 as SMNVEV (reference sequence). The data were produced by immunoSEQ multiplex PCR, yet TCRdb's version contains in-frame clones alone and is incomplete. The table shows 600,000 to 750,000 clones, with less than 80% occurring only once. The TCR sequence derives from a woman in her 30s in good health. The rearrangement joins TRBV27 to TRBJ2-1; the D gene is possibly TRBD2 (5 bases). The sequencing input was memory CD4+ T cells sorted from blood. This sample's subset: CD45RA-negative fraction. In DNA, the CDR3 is TGTGCCAGCTCTTTATCGCGGGCGACCAGCAGGCACAATGAGCAGTTCTTC. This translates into CASSLSRATSRHNEQFF.